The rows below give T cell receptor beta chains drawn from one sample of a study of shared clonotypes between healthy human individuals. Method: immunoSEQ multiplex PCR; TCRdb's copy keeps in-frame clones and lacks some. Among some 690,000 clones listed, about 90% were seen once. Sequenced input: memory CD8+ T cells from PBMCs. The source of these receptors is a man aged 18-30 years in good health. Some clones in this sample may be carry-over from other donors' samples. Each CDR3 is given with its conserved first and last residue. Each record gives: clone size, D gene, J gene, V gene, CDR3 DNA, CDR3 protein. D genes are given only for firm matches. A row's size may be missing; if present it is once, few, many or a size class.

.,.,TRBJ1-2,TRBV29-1,TGCAGCGTTGATTCGTGGGAATCCTATGGCTACACCTTC,CSVDSWESYGYTF
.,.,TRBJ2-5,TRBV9,TGTGCCAGCAGCGTAAAAGAGACCCAGTACTTC,CASSVKETQYF
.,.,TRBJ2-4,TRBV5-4,TGTGCCAGCAGCTTAGATTGGGGCGGAAAAAACATTCAGTACTTC,CASSLDWGGKNIQYF
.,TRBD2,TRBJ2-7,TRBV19,TGTGCCAGTAGTATAGGACTAGCGGCAGAGGACTACGAGCAGTACTTC,CASSIGLAAEDYEQYF
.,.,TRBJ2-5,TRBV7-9,TGTGCCAGCAGCCAGATGACGGAGACCCAGTACTTC,CASSQMTETQYF
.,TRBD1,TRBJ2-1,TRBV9,TGTGCCAGCAGCCAATTGAGCACAGGGGGAGGTCGATACAATGAGCAGTTCTTC,CASSQLSTGGGRYNEQFF
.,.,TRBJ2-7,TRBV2,TGTGCCAGCAAGACGACGTTTGGGCCCTACGAGCAGTACTTC,CASKTTFGPYEQYF
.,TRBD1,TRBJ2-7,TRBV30,TGTGCCTGGAGTTCGACAGGGTGGTACGAGCAGTACTTC,CAWSSTGWYEQYF
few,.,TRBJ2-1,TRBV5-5,TGTGCCAGCAGCCCCCCGGCCTACAATGAGCAGTTCTTC,CASSPPAYNEQFF
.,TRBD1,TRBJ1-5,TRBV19,TGTGCCAGTAGTATGACCGGACAGGGAATTTATAGCAATCAGCCCCAGCATTTT,CASSMTGQGIYSNQPQHF
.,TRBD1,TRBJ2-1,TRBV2,TGTGCCAGCGTGGGGGACAGGGAATGGTACAATGAGCAGTTCTTC,CASVGDREWYNEQFF
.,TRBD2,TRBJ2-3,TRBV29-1,TGCAGCGCGCGAGGGGTATCTAGCGGGAGTGCAGATACGCAGTATTTT,CSARGVSSGSADTQYF
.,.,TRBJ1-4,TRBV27,TGTGCCAGCAGTTATTTGCAGGGAGGCGAAAAACTGTTTTTT,CASSYLQGGEKLFF
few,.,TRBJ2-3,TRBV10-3,TGTGCCATCAGTGAAGGGGGGAGGGGATATACGCAGTATTTT,CAISEGGRGYTQYF
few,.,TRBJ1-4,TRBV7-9,TGTGCCAGCAGCTCTGGGATTCCGGGGGATGTGTTTTTT,CASSSGIPGDVFF
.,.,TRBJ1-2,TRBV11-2,TGTGCCAGCAGCTTAACGAGACAGGACTATGGCTACACCTTC,CASSLTRQDYGYTF
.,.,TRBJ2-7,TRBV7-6,TGTGCCAGCAGCTCCAGCCCCTACGAGCAGTACTTC,CASSSSPYEQYF
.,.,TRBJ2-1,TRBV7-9,TGTGCCAGCAGCATTAGTACAGGATACAATGAGCAGTTCTTC,CASSISTGYNEQFF
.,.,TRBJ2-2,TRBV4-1,TGCGCCAGCAGCCAAGTCGACGGGGAGCTGTTTTTT,CASSQVDGELFF
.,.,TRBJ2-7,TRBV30,TGTGCCTGCCTCCCGGGGACTTCCTACGAGCAGTACTTC,CACLPGTSYEQYF
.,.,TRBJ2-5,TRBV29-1,TGCGTATGGACCATCGTGGGACCCAAGGAGACCCAGTACTTC,CVWTIVGPKETQYF
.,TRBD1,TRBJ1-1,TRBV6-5,TGTGCCAGCAGCTACCAGGGGGCGGTTGAAGCTTTCTTT,CASSYQGAVEAFF
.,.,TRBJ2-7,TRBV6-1,TGTGCCAGCAGTGTTTCAGGGGCCTCTAGCTACGAGCAGTACTTC,CASSVSGASSYEQYF
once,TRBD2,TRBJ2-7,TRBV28,TGTGCCAGCAGTTTGGGCGGGAGCGGGTCCTACGAGCAGTACTTC,CASSLGGSGSYEQYF
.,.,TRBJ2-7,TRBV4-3,TGCGCCAGCAGCCAAGAAGAACTAGGGTCCTACGAGCAGTACTTC,CASSQEELGSYEQYF
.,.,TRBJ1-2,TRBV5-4,TGTGCCAGCAGCTTGAGTAGGGACCCAACCTATGGCTACACCTTC,CASSLSRDPTYGYTF
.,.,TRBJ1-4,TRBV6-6,TGTGCCAGCAGTTACTTGGGGGGCGCCGCTAATGAAAAACTGTTTTTT,CASSYLGGAANEKLFF
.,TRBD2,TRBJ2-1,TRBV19,TGTGCCAGTAGTATATCCCGGACTAGCGGGAGGTTAGGCAATGAGCAGTTCTTC,CASSISRTSGRLGNEQFF
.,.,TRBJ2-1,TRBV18,TGTGCCAGCTCACCACCGCGGCAGGTCAATGAGCAGTTCTTC,CASSPPRQVNEQFF
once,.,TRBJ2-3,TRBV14,TGTGCCAGCAGCCAAGTCCGCGGGAGCACAGATACGCAGTATTTT,CASSQVRGSTDTQYF
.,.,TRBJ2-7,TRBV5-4,TGTGCCAGCAGGGAGGGGACGGGTCTTTCCGAGCAGTACTTC,CASREGTGLSEQYF
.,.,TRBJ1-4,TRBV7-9,TGTGCCAGCAGCCCAGGGGCGGATGAAAAACTGTTTTTT,CASSPGADEKLFF
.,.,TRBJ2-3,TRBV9,TGTGCCAGCGGAGATACGCAGTATTTT,CASGDTQYF
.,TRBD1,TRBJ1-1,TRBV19,TGTGCCAGTAGTATAGACCGACAGGGAGGCACTGAAGCTTTCTTT,CASSIDRQGGTEAFF
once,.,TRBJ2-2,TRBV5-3,TGTGCCAGAAGCTTGAATGAGGGACTGCCGAACACCGGGGAGCTGTTTTTT,CARSLNEGLPNTGELFF
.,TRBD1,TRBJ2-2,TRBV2,TGTGCCAGAGGGACAGGATCCTTCACCGGGGAGCTGTTTTTT,CARGTGSFTGELFF
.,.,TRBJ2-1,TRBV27,TGTGCCAGCAGTTTCGTCAGAGACAATGAGCAGTTCTTC,CASSFVRDNEQFF
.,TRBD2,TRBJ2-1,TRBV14,TGTGCCAGCAGCCAAAGACTAGCGGGAGGGTGGAATGAGCAGTTCTTC,CASSQRLAGGWNEQFF
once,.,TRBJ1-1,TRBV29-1,TGCAGCGTTCGAGGGGGTAATGAAGCTTTCTTT,CSVRGGNEAFF
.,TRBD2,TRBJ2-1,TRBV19,TGTGCCAGTGGCAGCGGGAGCCCTTACAATGAGCAGTTCTTC,CASGSGSPYNEQFF
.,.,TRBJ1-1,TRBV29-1,TGCAGCGTTGATGGGGGCACTGAAGCTTTCTTT,CSVDGGTEAFF
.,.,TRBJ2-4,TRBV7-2,TGTGCCAGCAGCCGCAGACTGATACAGGGCCCAGGTGACATTCAGTACTTC,CASSRRLIQGPGDIQYF
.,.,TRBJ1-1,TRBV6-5,TGTGCCAGCTTGAGGAGAGGGGGAAGTCCTGAAGCTTTCTTT,CASLRRGGSPEAFF
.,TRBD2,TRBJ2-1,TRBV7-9,TGTGCCAGCAGCTTATCCCATAGCGGGAGAGCCGATGAGCAGTTCTTC,CASSLSHSGRADEQFF
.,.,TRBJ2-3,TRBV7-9,TGTGCCAGCAGCTACCCGGCCCATACGCAGTATTTT,CASSYPAHTQYF
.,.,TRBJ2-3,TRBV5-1,TGCGCCAGCAGCCTCACCCTAGCGATTACCACAGATACGCAGTATTTT,CASSLTLAITTDTQYF
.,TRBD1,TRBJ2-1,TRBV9,TGTGCCAGCAGCGAACGGACAGGAACCTTATCATACCGTTACAATGAGCAGTTCTTC,CASSERTGTLSYRYNEQFF
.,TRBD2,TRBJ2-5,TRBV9,TGTGCCAGCAGCGAGTTGCGGGCGGGAGGGCCAGAGACCCAGTACTTC,CASSELRAGGPETQYF
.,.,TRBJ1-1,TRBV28,TGTGCCAGCAGAAAAATCGGGGACACTGAAGCTTTCTTT,CASRKIGDTEAFF
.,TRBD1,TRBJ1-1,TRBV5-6,TGTGCCAGCAGCGGGACAGAGTCCACTGAAGCTTTCTTT,CASSGTESTEAFF
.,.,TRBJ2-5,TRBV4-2,TGTGCCAGCAGCCCCTACACTGTTCAAGAGACCCAGTACTTC,CASSPYTVQETQYF
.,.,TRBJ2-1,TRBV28,TGTGCCAGCAGCCCTGCCCCTAAGAATGAGCAGTTCTTC,CASSPAPKNEQFF
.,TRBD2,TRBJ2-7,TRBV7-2,TGTGCCAGCAGCACCCGGGATAGCGGGAGACCCTACGAGCAGTACTTC,CASSTRDSGRPYEQYF